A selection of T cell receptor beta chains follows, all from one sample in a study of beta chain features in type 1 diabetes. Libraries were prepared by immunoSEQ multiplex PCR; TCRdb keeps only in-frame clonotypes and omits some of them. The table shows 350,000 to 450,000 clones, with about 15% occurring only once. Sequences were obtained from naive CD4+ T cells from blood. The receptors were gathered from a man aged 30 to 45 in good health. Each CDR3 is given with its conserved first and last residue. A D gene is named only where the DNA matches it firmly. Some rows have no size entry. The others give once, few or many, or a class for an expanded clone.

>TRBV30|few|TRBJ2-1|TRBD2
TGTGCCGAAACTAGCGTCAATGAGCAGTTCTTC
CAETSVNEQFF
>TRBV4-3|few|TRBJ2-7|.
TGCGCCAGCAGCCAAGCAGACAGACCCTACGAGCAGTACTTC
CASSQADRPYEQYF
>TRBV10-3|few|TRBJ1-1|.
TGTGCCATCAGTGACCCCGGGATACTGGGCACTGAAGCTTTCTTT
CAISDPGILGTEAFF
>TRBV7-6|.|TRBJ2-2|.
TGTGCCAGCAGCTTAGGGCAGGGCGGCACCGGGGAGCTGTTTTTT
CASSLGQGGTGELFF
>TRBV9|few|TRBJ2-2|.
TGTGCCAGCAGCGCCCAGGGAGGTACCGGGGAGCTGTTTTTT
CASSAQGGTGELFF
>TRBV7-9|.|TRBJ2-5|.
TGTGCCAGCAGCTTAGCTACCGGGGGTCAAGAGACCCAGTACTTC
CASSLATGGQETQYF
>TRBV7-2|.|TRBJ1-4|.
TGTGCCAGCAGCTTATCTAGAGGGGAAAAACTGTTTTTT
CASSLSRGEKLFF
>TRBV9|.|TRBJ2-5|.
TGTGCCAGCAGCGTAGCCCCCAGGGAAGCAGAGACCCAGTACTTC
CASSVAPREAETQYF
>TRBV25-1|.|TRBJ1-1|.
TGTGCCAGCAGTGAATATATTGGATATAACACTGAAGCTTTCTTT
CASSEYIGYNTEAFF
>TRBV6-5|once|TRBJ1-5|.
TGTGCCAGCAGTACCCGGGACGGCAATCAGCCCCAGCATTTT
CASSTRDGNQPQHF
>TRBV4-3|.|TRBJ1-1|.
TGCGCCAGCAGCCAAGGTCACTACACTGAAGCTTTCTTT
CASSQGHYTEAFF
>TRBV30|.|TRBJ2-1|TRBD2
TGTGCCTGGAGTGTCTTCCTAGCGGCTTACAATGAGCAGTTCTTC
CAWSVFLAAYNEQFF
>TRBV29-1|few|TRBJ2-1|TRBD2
TGCAGCGTTCCCTGGTCCCGGGAGGGGAATGAGCAGTTCTTC
CSVPWSREGNEQFF
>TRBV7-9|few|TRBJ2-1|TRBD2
TGTGCCAGCAGCGTGGGGGAGGGAAACAATGAGCAGTTCTTC
CASSVGEGNNEQFF
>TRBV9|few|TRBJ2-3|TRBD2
TGTGCCAGCAGCGTGGCTAGCGGGGGCACAGATACGCAGTATTTT
CASSVASGGTDTQYF
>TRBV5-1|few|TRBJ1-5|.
TGCGCCAGCAGCTTGGGGCAACAAGAGGGGCAGCCCCAGCATTTT
CASSLGQQEGQPQHF
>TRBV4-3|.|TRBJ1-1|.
TGCGCCAGCAGCCAAGGCAGGGGTTGGGACACTGAAGCTTTCTTT
CASSQGRGWDTEAFF
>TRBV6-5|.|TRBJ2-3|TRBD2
TGTGCCAGCAGCGGACTAGCAAACACAGATACGCAGTATTTT
CASSGLANTDTQYF
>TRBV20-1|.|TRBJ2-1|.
TGCAGTGCTAGAGGCGGGAATGAGCAGTTCTTC
CSARGGNEQFF
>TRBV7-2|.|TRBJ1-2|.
TGTGCCAGCAGCTTAAGTTTGTATGGCTACACCTTC
CASSLSLYGYTF
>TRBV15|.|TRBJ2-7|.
TGTGCCACCAGCAGAGATGTTGGTTCCGAGCAGTACTTC
CATSRDVGSEQYF
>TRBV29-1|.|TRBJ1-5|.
TGCAGCGTTTTGGACACCGTCGGGCAGCCCCAGCATTTT
CSVLDTVGQPQHF
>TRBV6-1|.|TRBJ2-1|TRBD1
TGTGCCAGCAGGCTGGACAGGGGGAGCTACAATGAGCAGTTCTTC
CASRLDRGSYNEQFF
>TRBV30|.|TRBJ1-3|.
TGTGCCTGGAGTTTACGGATCAGGGTCTCTGGAAACACCATATATTTT
CAWSLRIRVSGNTIYF
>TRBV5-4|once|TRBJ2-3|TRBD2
TGTGCCGGTCGACTAGCGGGGGCTAGCACAGATACGCAGTATTTT
CAGRLAGASTDTQYF
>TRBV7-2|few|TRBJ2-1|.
TGTGCCAGCAGCTTTAGCATGTCCTACAATGAGCAGTTCTTC
CASSFSMSYNEQFF
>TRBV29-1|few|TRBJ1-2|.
TGCAGCGTTGACACAGGGGGCTACACCTTC
CSVDTGGYTF
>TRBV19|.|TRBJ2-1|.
TGTGCCAGTAGTATGACTAAGGGGAGCTCCTACAATGAGCAGTTCTTC
CASSMTKGSSYNEQFF
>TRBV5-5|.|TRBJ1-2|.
TGTGCCAGCAGCTTGAAGGGTGGCTACACCTTC
CASSLKGGYTF
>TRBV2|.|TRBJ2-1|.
TGTGCCAGCGTTCGCGGGGACGCCAATGAGCAGTTCTTC
CASVRGDANEQFF
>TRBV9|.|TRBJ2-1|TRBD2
TGTGCCAGCAGCGCTCGGCTCCAGCGGGAATTCTCCTACAATGAGCAGTTCTTC
CASSARLQREFSYNEQFF
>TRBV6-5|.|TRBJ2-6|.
TGTGCCAGCAGCGACGGGGTGCCTGGGGCCAACGTCCTGACTTTC
CASSDGVPGANVLTF
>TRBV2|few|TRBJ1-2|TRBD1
TGTGCCGGTACAGGGGGCTTAGGTGGCTACACCTTC
CAGTGGLGGYTF
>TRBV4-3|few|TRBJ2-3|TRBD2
TGCGCCAGCAGCTCCCGTGGGGGGGTCACAGATACGCAGTATTTT
CASSSRGGVTDTQYF
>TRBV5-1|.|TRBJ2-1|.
TGCGCCAGCAGCACCCCCCGGGAAATCTACAATGAGCAGTTCTTC
CASSTPREIYNEQFF
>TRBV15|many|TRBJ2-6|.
TGTGCCACCAGCCGGACGACATTGCACGTCCTGACTTTC
CATSRTTLHVLTF
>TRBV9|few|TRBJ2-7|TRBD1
TGTGCCAGCAGCGAGCGGGCGGACAGGGTCAACTTCTACGAGCAGTACTTC
CASSERADRVNFYEQYF
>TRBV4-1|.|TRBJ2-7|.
TGCGCCAGCAGCCAAGAGATGAGGGGGGCGAGGAGGAACGAGCAGTACTTC
CASSQEMRGARRNEQYF
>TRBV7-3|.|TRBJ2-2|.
TGTGCCAGCAGCCTCAAAAGGGCTGGGACCGGGGAGCTGTTTTTT
CASSLKRAGTGELFF
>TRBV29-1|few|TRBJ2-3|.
TGCAGCGTCCGCACAGATACGCAGTATTTT
CSVRTDTQYF
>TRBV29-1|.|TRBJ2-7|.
TGCAGCGTCCACTCAGGGTACGAGCAGTACTTC
CSVHSGYEQYF
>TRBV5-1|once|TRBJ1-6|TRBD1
TGCGCCAGCAGCACTGGACAGGGGAATTCACCCCTCCACTTT
CASSTGQGNSPLHF
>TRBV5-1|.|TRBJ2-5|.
TGCGCCAGCAGCTTTACGCAAGAGACCCAGTACTTC
CASSFTQETQYF
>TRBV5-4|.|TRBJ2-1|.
TGTGCCAGCAGCTTGGGTTCTTCCTACAATGAGCAGTTCTTC
CASSLGSSYNEQFF